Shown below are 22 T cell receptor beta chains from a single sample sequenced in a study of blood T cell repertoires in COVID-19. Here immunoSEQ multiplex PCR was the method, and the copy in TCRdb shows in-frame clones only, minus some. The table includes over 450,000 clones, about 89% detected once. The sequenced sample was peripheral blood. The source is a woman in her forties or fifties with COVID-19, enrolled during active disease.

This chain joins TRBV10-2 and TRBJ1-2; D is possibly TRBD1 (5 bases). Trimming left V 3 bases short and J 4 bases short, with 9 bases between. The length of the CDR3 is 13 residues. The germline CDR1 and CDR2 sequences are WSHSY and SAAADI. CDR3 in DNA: TGCGCCAGCAGTGACAGGGAAGCCTATGGCTACACCTTC. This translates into CASSDREAYGYTF.

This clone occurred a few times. CDR3 protein: CSVEEVAGGPHEQYF. The CDR3 DNA is TGCAGCGTTGAAGAGGTAGCGGGGGGGCCACACGAGCAGTACTTC. The V and J genes are TRBV29-1 and TRBJ2-7, with 11 bases identical to TRBD2. V was clipped by 0 bases and J by 5 bases; unmatched bases: 6. The germline CDR1 and CDR2 sequences are SQVTM and ANQGSEA. This CDR3 contains 15 residues.

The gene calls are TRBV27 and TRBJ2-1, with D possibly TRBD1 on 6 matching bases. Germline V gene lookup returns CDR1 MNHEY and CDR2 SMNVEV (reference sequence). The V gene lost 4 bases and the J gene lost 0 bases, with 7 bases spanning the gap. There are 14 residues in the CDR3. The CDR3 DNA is TGTGCCAGCAGTTCGGACAGCTCCTACAATGAGCAGTTCTTC. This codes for CASSSDSSYNEQFF.

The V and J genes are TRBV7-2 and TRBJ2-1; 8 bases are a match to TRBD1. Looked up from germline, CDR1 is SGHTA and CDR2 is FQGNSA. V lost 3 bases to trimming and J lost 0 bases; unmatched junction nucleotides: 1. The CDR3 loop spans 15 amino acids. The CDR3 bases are TGTGCCAGCAGCTTTACAGGGGGCTCCTACAATGAGCAGTTCTTC. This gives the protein CASSFTGGSYNEQFF. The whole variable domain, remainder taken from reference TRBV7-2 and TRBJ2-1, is GAGVSQSPSNKVTEKGKDVELRCDPISGHTALYWYRQSLGQGLEFLIYFQGNSAPDKSGLPSDRFSAERTGGSVSTLTIQRTQQEDSAVYLCASSFTGGSYNEQFFGPGTRLTVL.

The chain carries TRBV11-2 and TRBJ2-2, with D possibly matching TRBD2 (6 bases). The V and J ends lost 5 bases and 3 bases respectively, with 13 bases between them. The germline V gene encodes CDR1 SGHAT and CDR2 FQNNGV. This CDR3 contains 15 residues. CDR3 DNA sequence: TGTGCCAGCAGCACCCGGACGGGGGACACCGGGGAGCTGTTTTTT. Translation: CASSTRTGDTGELFF.

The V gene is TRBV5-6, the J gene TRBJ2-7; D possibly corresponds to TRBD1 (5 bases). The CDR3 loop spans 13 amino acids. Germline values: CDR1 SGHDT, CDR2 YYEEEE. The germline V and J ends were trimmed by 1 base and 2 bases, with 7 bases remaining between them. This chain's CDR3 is CASSLQGPYEQYF. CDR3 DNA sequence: TGTGCCAGCAGCTTGCAGGGCCCCTACGAGCAGTACTTC. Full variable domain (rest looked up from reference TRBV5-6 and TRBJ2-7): DAGVTQSPTHLIKTRGQQVTLRCSPKSGHDTVSWYQQALGQGPQFIFQYYEEEERQRGNFPDRFSGHQFPNYSSELNVNALLLGDSALYLCASSLQGPYEQYFGPGTRLTVT.

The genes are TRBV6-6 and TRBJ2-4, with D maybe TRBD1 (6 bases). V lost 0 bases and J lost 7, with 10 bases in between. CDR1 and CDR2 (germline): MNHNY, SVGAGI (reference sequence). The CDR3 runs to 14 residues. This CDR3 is CASSYSQGSNIQYF. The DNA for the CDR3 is TGTGCCAGCAGTTACTCACAGGGTTCTAACATTCAGTACTTC.

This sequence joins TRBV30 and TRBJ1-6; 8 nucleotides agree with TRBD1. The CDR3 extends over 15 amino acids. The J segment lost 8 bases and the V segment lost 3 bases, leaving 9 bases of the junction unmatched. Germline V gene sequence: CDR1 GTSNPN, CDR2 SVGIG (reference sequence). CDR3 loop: CAWSGTGGTHSPLHF. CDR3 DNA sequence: TGTGCCTGGAGCGGGACAGGTGGGACCCATTCACCCCTCCACTTT.

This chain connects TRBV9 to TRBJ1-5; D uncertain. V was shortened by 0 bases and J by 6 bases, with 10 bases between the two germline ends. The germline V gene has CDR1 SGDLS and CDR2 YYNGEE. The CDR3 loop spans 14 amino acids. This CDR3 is CASSVVADGQPQHF. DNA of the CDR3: TGTGCCAGCAGCGTAGTGGCAGATGGTCAGCCCCAGCATTTT.

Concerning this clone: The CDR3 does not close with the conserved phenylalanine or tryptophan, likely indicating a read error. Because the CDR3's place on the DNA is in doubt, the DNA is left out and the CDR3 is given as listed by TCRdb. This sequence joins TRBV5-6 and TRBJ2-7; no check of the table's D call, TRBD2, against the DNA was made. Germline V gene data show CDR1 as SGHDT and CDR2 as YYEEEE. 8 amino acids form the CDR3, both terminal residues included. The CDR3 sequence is CASSLCPG.

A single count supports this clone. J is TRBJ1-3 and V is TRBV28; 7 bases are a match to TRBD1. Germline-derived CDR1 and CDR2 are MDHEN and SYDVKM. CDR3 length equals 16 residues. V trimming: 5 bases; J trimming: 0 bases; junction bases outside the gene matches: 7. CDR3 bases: TGTGCCAGCAGTCGGACAGGATTTAACTCTGGAAACACCATATATTTT. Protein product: CASSRTGFNSGNTIYF.

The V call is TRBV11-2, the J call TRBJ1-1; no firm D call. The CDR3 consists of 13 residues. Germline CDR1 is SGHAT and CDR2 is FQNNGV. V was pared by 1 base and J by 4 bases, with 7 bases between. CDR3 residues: CASSLAPLTEAFF. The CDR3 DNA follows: TGTGCCAGCAGCTTAGCCCCTCTCACTGAAGCTTTCTTT.

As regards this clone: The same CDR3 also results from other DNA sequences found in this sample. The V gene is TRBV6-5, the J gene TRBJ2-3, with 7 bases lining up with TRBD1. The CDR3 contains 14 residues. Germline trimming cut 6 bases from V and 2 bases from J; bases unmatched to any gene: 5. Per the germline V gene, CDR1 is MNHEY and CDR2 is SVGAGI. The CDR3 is CASSRGQYTDTQYF. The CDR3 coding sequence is TGTGCCAGCAGCAGGGGACAGTACACAGATACGCAGTATTTT.

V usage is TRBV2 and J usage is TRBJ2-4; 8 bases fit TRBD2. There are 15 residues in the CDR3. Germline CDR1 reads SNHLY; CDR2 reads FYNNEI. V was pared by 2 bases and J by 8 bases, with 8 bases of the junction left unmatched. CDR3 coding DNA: TGTGCCAGCAGTGAACTTAGCGGGGATCGAGACATTCAGTACTTC. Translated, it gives CASSELSGDRDIQYF. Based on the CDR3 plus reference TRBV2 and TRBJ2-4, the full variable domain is EPEVTQTPSHQVTQMGQEVILRCVPISNHLYFYWYRQILGQKVEFLVSFYNNEISEKSEIFDDQFSVERPDGSNFTLKIRSTKLEDSAMYFCASSELSGDRDIQYFGAGTRLSVL.

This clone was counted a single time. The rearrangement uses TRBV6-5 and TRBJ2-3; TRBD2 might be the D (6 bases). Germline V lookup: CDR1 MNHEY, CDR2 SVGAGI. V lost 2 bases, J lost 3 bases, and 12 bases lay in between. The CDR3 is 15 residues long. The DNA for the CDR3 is TGTGCCAGCAGTTACACAGGACTATTGACAGATACGCAGTATTTT. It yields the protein CASSYTGLLTDTQYF.

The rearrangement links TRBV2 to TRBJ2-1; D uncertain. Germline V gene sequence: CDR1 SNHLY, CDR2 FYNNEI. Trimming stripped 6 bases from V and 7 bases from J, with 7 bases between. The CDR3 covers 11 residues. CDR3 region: CASSRTNEQFF. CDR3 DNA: TGTGCCAGCAGCAGAACAAATGAGCAGTTCTTC.

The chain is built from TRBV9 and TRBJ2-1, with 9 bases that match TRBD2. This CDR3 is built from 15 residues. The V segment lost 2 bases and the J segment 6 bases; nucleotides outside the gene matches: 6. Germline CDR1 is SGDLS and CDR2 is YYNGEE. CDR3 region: CASSVLAGTGNEQFF. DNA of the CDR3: TGTGCCAGCAGCGTCCTAGCGGGGACTGGCAATGAGCAGTTCTTC.

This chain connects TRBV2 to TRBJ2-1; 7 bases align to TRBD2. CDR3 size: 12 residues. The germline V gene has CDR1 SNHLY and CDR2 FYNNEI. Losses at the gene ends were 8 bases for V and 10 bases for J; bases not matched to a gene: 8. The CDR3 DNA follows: TGTGCCAGCCGACGAACTAGCGTAGAGCAGTTCTTC. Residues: CASRRTSVEQFF.

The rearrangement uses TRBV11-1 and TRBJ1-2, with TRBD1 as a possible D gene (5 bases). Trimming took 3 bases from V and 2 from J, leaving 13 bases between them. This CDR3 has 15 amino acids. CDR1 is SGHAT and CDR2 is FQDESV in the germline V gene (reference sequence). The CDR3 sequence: CASSFALAGNYGYTF. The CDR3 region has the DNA TGTGCCAGCAGCTTCGCCCTCGCAGGGAACTATGGCTACACCTTC.

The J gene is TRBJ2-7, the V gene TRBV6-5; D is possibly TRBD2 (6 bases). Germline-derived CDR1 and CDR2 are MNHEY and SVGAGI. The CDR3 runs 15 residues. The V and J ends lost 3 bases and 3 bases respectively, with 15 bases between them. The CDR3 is CASSYPSGGRYEQYF. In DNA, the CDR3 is TGTGCCAGCAGTTATCCCTCCGGGGGACGCTACGAGCAGTACTTC.

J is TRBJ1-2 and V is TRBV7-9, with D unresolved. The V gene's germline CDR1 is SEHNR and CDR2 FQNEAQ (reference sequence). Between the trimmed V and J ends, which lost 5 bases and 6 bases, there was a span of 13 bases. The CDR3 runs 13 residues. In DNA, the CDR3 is TGTGCCAGCAGCCCACGTTGGGAGGATGGCTACACCTTC. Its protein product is CASSPRWEDGYTF.

This CDR3 reads CASSSRTGTNYGYTF. The CDR3, as DNA: TGTGCCAGCAGCTCTCGGACAGGGACTAACTATGGCTACACCTTC. This chain connects TRBV9 to TRBJ1-2; 8 bases are a match to TRBD1. The CDR3 length is 15 residues. CDR1 and CDR2 (germline): SGDLS, YYNGEE. J gave up 0 bases and V 4 bases, and 5 bases lay outside the gene matches.